Below are 20 T cell receptor beta chains sequenced from a single sample in a study of brain T cells in children with intractable seizures. As for time point: blood from clinic visit 5 months post-surgery; TSC patient then seizure free. Produced via immunoSEQ multiplex PCR; TCRdb's table is partial and in-frame only. The sample includes 300,000 to 400,000 clones, over 85% of them seen just once. Sequencing was performed on peripheral blood, taken more than 4 months after surgery. Receptor source: a boy in the first two years of life with tuberous sclerosis and intractable seizures.

The genes are TRBV20-1 and TRBJ2-1, with 10 bases lining up with TRBD1. The CDR3 sequence is 17 residues long. Germline CDR1 DFQATT, CDR2 SNEGSKA (reference sequence). The V segment lost 3 bases and the J segment 4 bases; nucleotides outside the gene matches: 12. CDR3 coding DNA: TGCAGTGCTAGTCCCGAGACATGGACAGGGGGTTACAATGAGCAGTTCTTC. Protein sequence: CSASPETWTGGYNEQFF.

The gene calls are TRBV7-8 and TRBJ2-7; TRBD2 aligns across 12 bases. This CDR3 region has 15 residues. The V segment lost 5 bases and the J segment 9 bases; nucleotides outside the gene matches: 11. The germline V gene encodes CDR1 SGHVS and CDR2 FQNEAQ. CDR3 sequence: CASSQGGLAGGVQYF. Written as DNA, the CDR3 is TGTGCCAGCAGCCAAGGAGGTCTAGCGGGAGGGGTGCAGTACTTC.

The rearrangement links TRBV2 to TRBJ1-2; D not resolved. V was trimmed by 3 bases and J by 7 bases, leaving 12 bases between them. Germline CDR1 SNHLY, CDR2 FYNNEI. The length of the CDR3 is 13 residues. CDR3 DNA sequence: TGTGCCAGCAGTGATCAAATCGATGGTGGCTACACCTTC. This gives the protein CASSDQIDGGYTF.

The J gene is TRBJ1-6, the V gene TRBV9; 7 bases line up with TRBD1. After removal of 2 bases from V and 0 bases from J, the junction contained 2 bases not matched to a gene. Germline lookup yields CDR1 SGDLS and CDR2 YYNGEE. The CDR3 sequence is 16 residues long. CDR3 sequence (DNA): TGTGCCAGCAGCGTCGAGGGGGCCTCCTATAATTCACCCCTCCACTTT. Translation: CASSVEGASYNSPLHF.

The rearrangement uses TRBV10-3 and TRBJ2-1; TRBD1 matches at 7 bases. This CDR3 is built from 15 residues. Germline assignment: CDR1 ENHRY and CDR2 SYGVKD. V trimming: 3 bases; J trimming: 3 bases; junction bases outside the gene matches: 5. The CDR3: CAISERTGVYNEQFF. The CDR3 region has the DNA TGTGCCATCAGTGAAAGGACAGGAGTCTACAATGAGCAGTTCTTC.

This chain uses TRBV9 with TRBJ1-1; 8 bases match TRBD1. Trimming at V came to 4 bases and at J to 1 base, leaving 6 bases not matched to a gene. The V gene's germline CDR1 is SGDLS and CDR2 YYNGEE. The CDR3 has 15 amino acids. The CDR3 is CASSPPTGANTEAFF. Here the CDR3 DNA reads TGTGCCAGCAGCCCACCGACAGGGGCGAACACTGAAGCTTTCTTT.

This chain links TRBV6-1 with TRBJ2-3; TRBD1 or TRBD2 may be the D gene (5 bases each). V was shortened by 3 bases and J by 2 bases, with 9 bases between the two germline ends. The CDR3 runs 14 residues. Germline CDR1 and CDR2: MNHNS and SASEGT. The CDR3 here is CASSEVGPTDTQYF. CDR3 bases: TGTGCCAGCAGTGAGGTGGGACCCACAGATACGCAGTATTTT.

The chain is built from TRBV7-9 and TRBJ1-2; no clear D gene. V was trimmed by 1 base and J by 4 bases, leaving 16 bases between them. The CDR3 totals 16 residues. Germline V gene lookup returns CDR1 SEHNR and CDR2 FQNEAQ (reference sequence). The CDR3 sequence is CASSLDTTDILYGYTF. CDR3 nucleotides: TGTGCCAGCAGCTTAGACACCACCGACATCCTCTATGGCTACACCTTC. The full variable domain, rest sourced from reference TRBV7-9 and TRBJ1-2, is DTGVSQNPRHKITKRGQNVTFRCDPISEHNRLYWYRQTLGQGPEFLTYFQNEAQLEKSRLLSDRFSAERPKGSFSTLEIQRTEQGDSAMYLCASSLDTTDILYGYTFGSGTRLTVV.

The chain links TRBV19 to TRBJ2-1; 10 nucleotides agree with TRBD2. J lost 8 bases, V lost 0 bases, and 10 bases had no gene match. Germline V lookup: CDR1 LNHDA, CDR2 SQIVND (reference sequence). This CDR3 has 17 residues. The CDR3 DNA follows: TGTGCCAGTAGTATAGATTGGGAGCGGGAGGGCCTCTATGAGCAGTTCTTC. Protein sequence: CASSIDWEREGLYEQFF.

The chain uses TRBV10-3 and TRBJ2-7; 9 nucleotides agree with TRBD1. Looked up from germline, CDR1 is ENHRY and CDR2 is SYGVKD. The trim removed 3 bases at V and 2 bases at J, leaving 8 bases unmatched. The CDR3 totals 16 residues. The CDR3 loop reads CAISDGRDRVPYEQYF. CDR3 sequence (DNA): TGTGCCATCAGTGACGGAAGGGACAGGGTGCCCTACGAGCAGTACTTC.

Comment on this clone: Other DNA sequences in the same sample also yield this CDR3. The V and J genes are TRBV5-1 and TRBJ2-7; 7 bases match TRBD2. Germline CDR1 reads SGHRS; CDR2 reads YFSETQ. V lost 0 bases and J lost 1; bases outside the gene matches: 1. The CDR3 covers 14 residues. The CDR3 DNA reads as TGCGCCAGCAGCTTGGACGGGAGGTCCTACGAGCAGTACTTC. It specifies CASSLDGRSYEQYF.

This clone came up once. The chain employs TRBV5-6 and TRBJ2-7, with no clear D. Trimming left V 1 base short and J 2 bases short, with 7 bases between. Germline V lookup: CDR1 SGHDT, CDR2 YYEEEE. The CDR3 sequence is 13 residues long. Here the CDR3 reads CASSLTMPYEQYF. The CDR3 nucleotides read TGTGCCAGCAGCTTGACAATGCCCTACGAGCAGTACTTC.

The chain employs TRBV2 and TRBJ2-5; D is possibly TRBD2 (6 bases). Germline-derived CDR1 and CDR2 are SNHLY and FYNNEI. With 2 bases removed from V and 2 bases from J, the gap between germline ends came to 18 bases. The CDR3 consists of 17 residues. In nucleotides, the CDR3 is TGTGCCAGCAGTGAACGTGGGTGGGAGGATAGGCAAGAGACCCAGTACTTC. Encoded protein: CASSERGWEDRQETQYF.

This chain links TRBV5-6 with TRBJ1-4; 9 positions agree with TRBD1. V shed 1 base, J shed 7 bases, and the junction held 5 bases outside the gene matches. Germline assignment: CDR1 SGHDT and CDR2 YYEEEE. The CDR3 covers 15 residues. Here the CDR3 reads CASSLTGTGTEKLFF. Here the CDR3 DNA reads TGTGCCAGCAGCTTGACCGGGACAGGGACTGAAAAACTGTTTTTT.

The chain uses TRBV27 and TRBJ2-7; no definite D call. CDR3 length: 13 amino acids. Germline V lookup: CDR1 MNHEY, CDR2 SMNVEV (reference sequence). Trimming took 3 bases from V and 3 from J, leaving 9 bases between them. The DNA of the CDR3 is TGTGCCAGCAGTTTCCGGTCCCACTACGAGCAGTACTTC. Its protein is CASSFRSHYEQYF.

The rearrangement links TRBV6-5 to TRBJ1-4, with D possibly matching TRBD1 (6 bases). The CDR3 is made up of 15 amino acids. V was clipped by 5 bases and J by 0 bases, with 10 bases between them. CDR1 and CDR2 (germline): MNHEY, SVGAGI. This CDR3 is CASSTGLATNEKLFF. The CDR3, as DNA: TGTGCCAGCAGTACAGGGTTAGCAACTAATGAAAAACTGTTTTTT.

The count of this clone is one. The chain recombines TRBV19 with TRBJ2-7, with D uncertain. The ends were cut back, 5 bases at V and 1 base at J, with 15 bases in the middle. The CDR3 contains 15 residues. CDR1 is LNHDA, CDR2 SQIVND, per germline (reference sequence). This CDR3 reads CASSRAGQSSYEQYF. The DNA for the CDR3 is TGTGCCAGTAGTCGGGCAGGCCAATCTTCCTACGAGCAGTACTTC.

This chain uses TRBV6-5 with TRBJ2-1; 10 bases match TRBD2. The CDR3 spans 15 residues. Germline V CDR1 and CDR2: MNHEY, SVGAGI. Germline trimming cut 8 bases from V and 5 bases from J; bases unmatched to any gene: 9. The CDR3 loop reads CASGLAGGHHNEQFF. In DNA form, the CDR3 reads TGTGCCAGCGGATTAGCGGGGGGACATCACAATGAGCAGTTCTTC.

The chain couples TRBV7-9 to TRBJ1-4, with 7 bases aligning to TRBD1. This CDR3 spans 14 amino acids. The germline gives CDR1 SEHNR, CDR2 FQNEAQ (reference sequence). V lost 5 bases and J lost 4; bases outside the gene matches: 4. The DNA for the CDR3 is TGTGCCAGCAGCACTTGGGACAGTAATGAAAAACTGTTTTTT. The encoded protein is CASSTWDSNEKLFF.

The chain employs TRBV5-1 and TRBJ1-2; 7 positions match TRBD1. In germline, CDR1 is SGHRS, CDR2 YFSETQ. Losses at the gene ends were 5 bases for V and 7 bases for J; bases not matched to a gene: 8. The length of the CDR3 is 13 residues. This chain's CDR3 is CASRSGQAPGYTF. Here the CDR3 DNA reads TGCGCCAGCAGATCAGGACAGGCCCCTGGCTACACCTTC.